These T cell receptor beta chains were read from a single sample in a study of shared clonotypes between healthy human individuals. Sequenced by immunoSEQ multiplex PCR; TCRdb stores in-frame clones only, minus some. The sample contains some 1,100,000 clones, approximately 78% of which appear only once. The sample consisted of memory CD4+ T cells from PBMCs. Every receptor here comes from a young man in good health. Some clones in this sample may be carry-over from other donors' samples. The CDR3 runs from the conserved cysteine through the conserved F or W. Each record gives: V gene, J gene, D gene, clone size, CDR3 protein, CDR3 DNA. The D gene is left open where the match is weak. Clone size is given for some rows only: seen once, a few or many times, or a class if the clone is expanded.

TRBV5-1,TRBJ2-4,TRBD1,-,CASSLEGQGANIQYF,TGCGCCAGCAGCTTGGAGGGACAGGGGGCAAACATTCAGTACTTC
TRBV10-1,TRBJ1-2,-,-,CASMGCGFYGYTF,TGCGCCAGCATGGGGTGCGGATTCTATGGCTACACCTTC
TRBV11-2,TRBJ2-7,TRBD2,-,CASSSGGRFLEQYF,TGTGCCAGCAGCTCCGGCGGGAGGTTCTTGGAGCAGTACTTC
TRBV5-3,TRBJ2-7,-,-,CASSLGGSLSYEQYF,TGTGCCAGCAGCTTGGGTGGCAGCCTCTCCTACGAGCAGTACTTC
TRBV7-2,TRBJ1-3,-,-,CASSEEGGNTIYF,TGTGCCAGCAGCGAGGAGGGTGGAAACACCATATATTTT
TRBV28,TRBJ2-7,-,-,CASRLQGIYEQYF,TGTGCCAGCAGACTACAGGGTATTTACGAGCAGTACTTC
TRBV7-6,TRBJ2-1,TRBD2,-,CASSLVRLAGYNEQFF,TGTGCCAGCAGCTTAGTTAGACTAGCGGGATACAATGAGCAGTTCTTC
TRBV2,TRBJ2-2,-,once,CASSEQGIDTGELFF,TGTGCCAGCAGTGAACAGGGGATCGACACCGGGGAGCTGTTTTTT
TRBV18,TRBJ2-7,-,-,CASSLQENYEQYF,TGTGCCAGCTCATTACAAGAAAACTACGAGCAGTACTTC
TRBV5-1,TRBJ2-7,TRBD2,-,CASSFSGSYSYEQYF,TGCGCCAGCAGCTTTAGCGGGAGCTACTCCTACGAGCAGTACTTC
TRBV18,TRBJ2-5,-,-,CASSPTGKETQYF,TGTGCCAGCTCACCCACGGGGAAAGAGACCCAGTACTTC
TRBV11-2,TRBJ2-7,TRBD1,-,CASRQDRGPSYEQYF,TGTGCCAGCAGACAAGACAGGGGGCCCTCCTACGAGCAGTACTTC
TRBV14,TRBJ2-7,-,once,CASSKSKEGDEQYF,TGTGCCAGCAGCAAGTCCAAGGAGGGGGACGAGCAGTACTTC
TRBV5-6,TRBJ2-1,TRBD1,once,CASSLSQGAGGEQFF,TGTGCCAGCAGCTTGAGTCAGGGGGCTGGTGGTGAGCAGTTCTTC
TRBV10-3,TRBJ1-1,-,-,CASCIGPSGNTEAFF,TGTGCCAGTTGTATAGGGCCCTCTGGGAACACTGAAGCTTTCTTT
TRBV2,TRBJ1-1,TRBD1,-,CASSTGTGGAEAFF,TGTGCCAGCAGCACCGGGACAGGGGGAGCTGAAGCTTTCTTT
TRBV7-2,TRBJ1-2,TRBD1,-,CASRSRGGDYGYTF,TGTGCCAGCAGATCACGAGGGGGCGACTATGGCTACACCTTC
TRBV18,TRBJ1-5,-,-,CASSPQGDQPQHF,TGTGCCAGCTCACCTCAAGGGGATCAGCCCCAGCATTTT
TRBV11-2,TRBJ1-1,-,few,CASSPAGFVAFF,TGTGCCAGCAGCCCCGCCGGTTTCGTGGCTTTCTTT
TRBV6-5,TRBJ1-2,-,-,CASGDRPAGGYTF,TGTGCCAGCGGTGACAGGCCGGCGGGAGGCTACACCTTC
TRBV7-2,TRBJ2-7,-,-,CASSWDNYEQYF,TGTGCCAGCAGCTGGGATAACTACGAGCAGTACTTC
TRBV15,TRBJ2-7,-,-,CATSLEIPGEQYF,TGTGCCACCAGCCTAGAGATTCCGGGGGAGCAGTACTTC
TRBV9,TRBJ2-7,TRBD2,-,CASSAGLAGARDEQYF,TGTGCCAGCAGCGCAGGACTAGCGGGAGCCCGGGACGAGCAGTACTTC
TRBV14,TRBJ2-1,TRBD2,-,CASSQAGGGEQFF,TGTGCCAGCAGCCAAGCGGGAGGAGGTGAGCAGTTCTTC
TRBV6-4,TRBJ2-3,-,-,CASSDYGTPQDTQYF,TGTGCCAGCAGTGACTATGGGACCCCCCAAGATACGCAGTATTTT
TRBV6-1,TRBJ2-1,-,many,CASSPRGLGEQFF,TGTGCCAGCAGTCCTCGAGGTCTGGGTGAGCAGTTCTTC